The TCR beta chain under discussion was sequenced for a study of blood T cell repertoires in COVID-19. Background on the study: The United States, Italy and Spain supplied acute and convalescent COVID-19 samples.

This clone was counted ten times or more. This CDR3 region has 16 residues. From germline, CDR1 is SGHNT and CDR2 YYREEE (reference sequence). J lost 4 bases, V lost 4 bases, and 8 bases had no gene match. As originally analysed: Reference gene primer amplification in the assay estimated nucleated cell counts. Produced via immunoSEQ multiplex PCR; TCRdb's table is partial and in-frame only. V and J calls and clone size are copied from that table; D and trimming were computed from the DNA. The sample has some 130,000 clones, roughly three quarters seen once. The sequence was obtained from a woman between 65 and 79 years old with acute or convalescent COVID-19. The gene calls are TRBV5-4 and TRBJ1-2; 12 bases are a match to TRBD1. Material for sequencing was peripheral blood. The DNA of the CDR3 is TGTGCCAGCAGCCCAGGGACAGGGGGCGCCCCCTATGGCTACACCTTC. Encoded protein: CASSPGTGGAPYGYTF.